This T cell receptor beta chain derives from a study of blood T cell repertoires in COVID-19. On the study more broadly: COVID-19 samples collected from the United States, Italy and Spain covered acute and convalescent phases. In each case, the material was cDNA or gDNA derived from T cells, B-cell-depleted T cells, or PBMCs.

V was cut by 0 bases and J by 0 bases, with 6 bases left in between. This CDR3 comprises 14 residues. Germline V gene data show CDR1 as SGHNT and CDR2 as YYREEE (reference sequence). Original handling: By means of reference gene primer amplification, nucleated cell counts were estimated. The data were produced by immunoSEQ multiplex PCR, yet TCRdb's version contains in-frame clones alone and is incomplete. The V and J calls and clone size were taken over from that table, and D and trimming were inferred from the DNA. The table lists some 90,000 clones, approximately 86% of them singletons. This clonotype originated in a man aged 80 or over with active or convalescent COVID-19. The gene calls are TRBV5-4 and TRBJ1-2, with a weak D call TRBD1 (6 bases). The sample consisted of peripheral blood. The CDR3 DNA reads TGTGCCAGCAGCTTGGGACAGGCTAACTATGGCTACACCTTC. It specifies CASSLGQANYGYTF.